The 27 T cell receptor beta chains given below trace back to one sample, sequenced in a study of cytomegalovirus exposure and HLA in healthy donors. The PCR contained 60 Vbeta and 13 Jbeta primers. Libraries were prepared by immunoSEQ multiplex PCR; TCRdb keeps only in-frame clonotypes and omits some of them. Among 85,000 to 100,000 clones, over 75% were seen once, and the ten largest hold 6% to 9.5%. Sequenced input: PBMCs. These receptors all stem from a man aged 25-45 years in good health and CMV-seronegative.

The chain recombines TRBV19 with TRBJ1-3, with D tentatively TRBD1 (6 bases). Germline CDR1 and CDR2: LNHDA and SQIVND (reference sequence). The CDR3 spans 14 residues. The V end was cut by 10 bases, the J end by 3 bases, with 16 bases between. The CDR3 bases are TGTGCCACCGGACAGAGCCTGGGTGGAAACACCATATATTTT. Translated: CATGQSLGGNTIYF. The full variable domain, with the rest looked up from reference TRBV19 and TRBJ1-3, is DGGITQSPKYLFRKEGQNVTLSCEQNLNHDAMYWYRQDPGQGLRLIYYSQIVNDFQKGDIAEGYSVSREKKESFPLTVTSAQKNPTAFYLCATGQSLGGNTIYFGEGSWLTVV.

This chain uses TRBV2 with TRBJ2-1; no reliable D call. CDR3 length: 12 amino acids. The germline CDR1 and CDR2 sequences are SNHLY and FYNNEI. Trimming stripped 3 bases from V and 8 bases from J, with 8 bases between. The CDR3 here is CASSDGFDEQFF. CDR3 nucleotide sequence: TGTGCCAGCAGTGACGGGTTCGATGAGCAGTTCTTC.

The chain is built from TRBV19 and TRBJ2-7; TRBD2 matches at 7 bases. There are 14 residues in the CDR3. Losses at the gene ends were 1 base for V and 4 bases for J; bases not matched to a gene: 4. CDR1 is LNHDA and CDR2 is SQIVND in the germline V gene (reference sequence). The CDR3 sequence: CASSIGGSPYEQYF. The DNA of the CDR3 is TGTGCCAGTAGTATAGGCGGGAGTCCGTACGAGCAGTACTTC.

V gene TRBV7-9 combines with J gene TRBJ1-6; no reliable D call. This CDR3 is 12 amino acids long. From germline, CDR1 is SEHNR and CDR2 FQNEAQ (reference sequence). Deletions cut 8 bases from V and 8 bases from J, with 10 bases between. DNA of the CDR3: TGTGCCAGCCGGGCGGAGGATTCACCCCTCCACTTT. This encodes CASRAEDSPLHF.

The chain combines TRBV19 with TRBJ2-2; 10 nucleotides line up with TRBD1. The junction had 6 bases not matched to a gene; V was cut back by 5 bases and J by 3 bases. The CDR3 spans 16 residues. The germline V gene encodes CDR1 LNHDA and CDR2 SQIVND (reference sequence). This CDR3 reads CASSSRDRGYTGELFF. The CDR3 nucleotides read TGTGCCAGTAGTTCAAGGGACAGGGGTTACACCGGGGAGCTGTTTTTT.

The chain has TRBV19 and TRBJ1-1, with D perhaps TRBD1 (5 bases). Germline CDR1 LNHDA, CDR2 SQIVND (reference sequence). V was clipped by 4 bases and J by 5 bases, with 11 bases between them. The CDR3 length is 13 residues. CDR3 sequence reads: CASSNGAWTEAFF. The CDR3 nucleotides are TGTGCCAGTAGTAATGGGGCGTGGACTGAAGCTTTCTTT.

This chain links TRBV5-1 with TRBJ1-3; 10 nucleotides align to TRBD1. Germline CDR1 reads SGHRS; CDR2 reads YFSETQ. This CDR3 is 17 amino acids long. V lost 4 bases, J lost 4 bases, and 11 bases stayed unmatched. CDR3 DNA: TGCGCCAGCAGCGAGGGGACAGGGGCAGGGGTCGGAAACACCATATATTTT. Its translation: CASSEGTGAGVGNTIYF.

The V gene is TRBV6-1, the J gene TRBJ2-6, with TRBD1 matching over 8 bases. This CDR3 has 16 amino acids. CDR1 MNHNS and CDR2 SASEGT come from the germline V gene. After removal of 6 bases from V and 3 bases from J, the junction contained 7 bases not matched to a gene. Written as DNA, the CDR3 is TGTGCCAGCAGCGAATCAGGGGGCAGTGGGGCCAACGTCCTGACTTTC. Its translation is CASSESGGSGANVLTF.

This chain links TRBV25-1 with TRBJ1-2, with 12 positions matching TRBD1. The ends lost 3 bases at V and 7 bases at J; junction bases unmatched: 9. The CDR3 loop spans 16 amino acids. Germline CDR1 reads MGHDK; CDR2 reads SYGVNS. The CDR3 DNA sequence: TGTGCCAGCAGTGAGTACCGGGACAGGGGGCAGCTTGGCTACACCTTC. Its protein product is CASSEYRDRGQLGYTF.

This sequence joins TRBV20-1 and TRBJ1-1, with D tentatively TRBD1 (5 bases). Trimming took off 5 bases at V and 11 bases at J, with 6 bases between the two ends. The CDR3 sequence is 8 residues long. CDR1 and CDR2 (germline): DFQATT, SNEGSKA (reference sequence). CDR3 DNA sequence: TGCAGTGCTCGGGGGGCTTTCTTT. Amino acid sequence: CSARGAFF.

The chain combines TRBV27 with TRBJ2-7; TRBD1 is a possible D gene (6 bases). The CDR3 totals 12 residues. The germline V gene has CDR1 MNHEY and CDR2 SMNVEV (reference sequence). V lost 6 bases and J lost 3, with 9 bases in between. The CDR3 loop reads CASRDSYYEQYF. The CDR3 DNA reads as TGTGCCAGCAGGGACAGTTACTACGAGCAGTACTTC.

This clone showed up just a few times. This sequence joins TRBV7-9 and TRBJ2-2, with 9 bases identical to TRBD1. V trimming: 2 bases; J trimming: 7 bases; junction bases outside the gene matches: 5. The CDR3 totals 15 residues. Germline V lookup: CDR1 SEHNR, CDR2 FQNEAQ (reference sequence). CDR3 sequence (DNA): TGTGCCAGCAGCTTATCTCAGACAGGGGGCGGGGAGCTGTTTTTT. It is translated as CASSLSQTGGGELFF.

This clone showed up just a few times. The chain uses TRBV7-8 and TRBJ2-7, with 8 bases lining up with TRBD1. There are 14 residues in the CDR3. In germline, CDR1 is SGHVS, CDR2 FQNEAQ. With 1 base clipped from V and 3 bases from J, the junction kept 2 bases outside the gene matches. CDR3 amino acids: CASSLDRGYYEQYF. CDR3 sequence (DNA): TGTGCCAGCAGCTTAGACAGGGGGTACTACGAGCAGTACTTC.

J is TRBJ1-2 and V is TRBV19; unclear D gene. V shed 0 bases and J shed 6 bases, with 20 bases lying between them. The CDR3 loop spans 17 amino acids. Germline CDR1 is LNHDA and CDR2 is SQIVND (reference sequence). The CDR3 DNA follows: TGTGCCAGTAGTATAGATGTGCTAGTTCCAGTCCAGCATGGCTACACCTTC. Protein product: CASSIDVLVPVQHGYTF. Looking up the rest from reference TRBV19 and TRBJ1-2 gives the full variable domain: DGGITQSPKYLFRKEGQNVTLSCEQNLNHDAMYWYRQDPGQGLRLIYYSQIVNDFQKGDIAEGYSVSREKKESFPLTVTSAQKNPTAFYLCASSIDVLVPVQHGYTFGSGTRLTVV.

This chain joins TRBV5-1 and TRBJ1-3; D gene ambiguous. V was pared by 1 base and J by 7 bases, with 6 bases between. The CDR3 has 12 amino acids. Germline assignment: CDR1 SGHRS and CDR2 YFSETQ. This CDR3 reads CASSLTGNTIYF. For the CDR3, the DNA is TGCGCCAGCAGCTTGACCGGTAACACCATATATTTT.

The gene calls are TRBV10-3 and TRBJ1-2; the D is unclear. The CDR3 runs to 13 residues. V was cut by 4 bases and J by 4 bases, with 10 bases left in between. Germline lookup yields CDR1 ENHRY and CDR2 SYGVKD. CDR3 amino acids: CAISAAAGYGYTF. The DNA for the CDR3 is TGTGCCATCAGTGCGGCAGCGGGCTATGGCTACACCTTC.

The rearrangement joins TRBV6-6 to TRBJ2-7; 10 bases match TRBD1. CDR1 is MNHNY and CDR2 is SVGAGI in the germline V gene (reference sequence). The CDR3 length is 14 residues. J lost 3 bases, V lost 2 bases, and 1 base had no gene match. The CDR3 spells CASSYGTGVYEQYF. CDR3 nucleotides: TGTGCCAGCAGTTACGGGACAGGGGTCTACGAGCAGTACTTC.

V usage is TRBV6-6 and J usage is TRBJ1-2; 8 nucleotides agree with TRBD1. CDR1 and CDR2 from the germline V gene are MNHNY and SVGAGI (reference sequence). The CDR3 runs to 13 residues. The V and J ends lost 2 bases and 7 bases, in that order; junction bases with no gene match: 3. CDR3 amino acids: CASSYGQGPGYTF. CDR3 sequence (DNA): TGTGCCAGCAGTTACGGACAGGGCCCTGGCTACACCTTC.

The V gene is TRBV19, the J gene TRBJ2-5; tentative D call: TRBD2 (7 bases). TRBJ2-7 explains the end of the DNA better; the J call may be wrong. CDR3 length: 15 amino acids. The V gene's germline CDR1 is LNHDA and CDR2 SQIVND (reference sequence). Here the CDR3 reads CASSVKVGGRYEQYF. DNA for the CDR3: TGTGCCAGTAGTGTTAAAGTGGGGGGGCGTTACGAGCAGTACTTC.

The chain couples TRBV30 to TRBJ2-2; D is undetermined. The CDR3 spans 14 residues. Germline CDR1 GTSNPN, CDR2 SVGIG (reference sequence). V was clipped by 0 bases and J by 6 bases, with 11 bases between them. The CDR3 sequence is CAWSVRGAAGELFF. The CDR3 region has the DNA TGTGCCTGGAGTGTACGAGGTGCGGCCGGGGAGCTGTTTTTT.

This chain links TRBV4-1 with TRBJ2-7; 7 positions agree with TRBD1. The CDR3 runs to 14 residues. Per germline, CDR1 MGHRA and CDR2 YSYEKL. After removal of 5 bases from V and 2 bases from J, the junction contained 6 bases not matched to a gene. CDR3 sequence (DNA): TGCGCCAGCAGCACGCGACAGGGTGCCTACGAGCAGTACTTC. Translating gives CASSTRQGAYEQYF.

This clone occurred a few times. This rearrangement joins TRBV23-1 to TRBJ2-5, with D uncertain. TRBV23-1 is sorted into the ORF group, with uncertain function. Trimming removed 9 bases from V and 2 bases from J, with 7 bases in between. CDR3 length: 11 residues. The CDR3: CARELQETQYF. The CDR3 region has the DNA TGCGCCAGAGAGCTACAAGAGACCCAGTACTTC.

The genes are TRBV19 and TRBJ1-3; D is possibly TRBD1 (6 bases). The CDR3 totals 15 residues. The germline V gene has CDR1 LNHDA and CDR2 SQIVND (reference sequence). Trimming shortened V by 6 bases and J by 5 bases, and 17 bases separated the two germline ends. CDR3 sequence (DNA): TGTGCCAGTAGAGATGGGGGGGCTTGGCGAAACACCATATATTTT. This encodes CASRDGGAWRNTIYF.

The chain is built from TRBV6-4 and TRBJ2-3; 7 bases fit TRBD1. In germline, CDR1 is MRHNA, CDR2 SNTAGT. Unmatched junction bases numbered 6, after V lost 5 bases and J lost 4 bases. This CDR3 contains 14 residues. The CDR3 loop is CASSLTGQADTQYF. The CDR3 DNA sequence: TGTGCCAGCAGTCTCACTGGACAGGCAGATACGCAGTATTTT.

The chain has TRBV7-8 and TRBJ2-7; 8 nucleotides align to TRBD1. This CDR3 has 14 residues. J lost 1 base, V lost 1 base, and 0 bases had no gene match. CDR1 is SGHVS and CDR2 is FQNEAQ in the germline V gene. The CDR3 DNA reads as TGTGCCAGCAGCTTAGGGGACAGGTCCTACGAGCAGTACTTC. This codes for CASSLGDRSYEQYF. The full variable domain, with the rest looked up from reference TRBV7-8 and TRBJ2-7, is GAGVSQSPRYKVAKRGQDVALRCDPISGHVSLFWYQQALGQGPEFLTYFQNEAQLDKSGLPSDRFFAERPEGSVSTLKIQRTQQEDSAVYLCASSLGDRSYEQYFGPGTRLTVT.

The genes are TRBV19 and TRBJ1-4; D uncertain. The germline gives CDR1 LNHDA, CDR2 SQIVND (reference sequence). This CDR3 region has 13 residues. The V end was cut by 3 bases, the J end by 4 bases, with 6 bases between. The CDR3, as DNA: TGTGCCAGTAGTATGTCCCTTAATGAAAAACTGTTTTTT. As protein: CASSMSLNEKLFF.

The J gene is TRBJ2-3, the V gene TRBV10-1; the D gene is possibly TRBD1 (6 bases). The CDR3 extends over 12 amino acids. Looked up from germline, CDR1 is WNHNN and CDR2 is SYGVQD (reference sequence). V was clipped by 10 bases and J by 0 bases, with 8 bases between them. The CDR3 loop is CATGQSTDTQYF. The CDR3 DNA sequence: TGCGCCACCGGACAGAGCACAGATACGCAGTATTTT.